A selection of T cell receptor beta chains follows, all from one sample in a study of human T cells and chemical hapten exposure. TCRdb ran MiXCR on the RACE reads and lists one entry per CDR3 protein. The sample contains about 350,000 distinct CDR3 sequences, about 5.4% of which appear only once. The sample consisted of whole blood, taken in connection with sensitization to the hapten diphenylcyclopropenone (DPC). Receptors were obtained from a woman under 30 with alopecia areata. Some clones in this sample may be carry-over from other donors' samples. Each CDR3 is given with its conserved first and last residue. D genes are given only for firm matches. Size tells how often a clone was seen (once, few, many) or the class of an expanded clone, and some rows leave it out.

J gene: TRBJ1-6; V gene: TRBV6-6; D gene: NA; clone size: NA; CDR3 protein: CASSYAGALDSPLHF; CDR3 DNA: TGTGCCAGCAGTTATGCGGGGGCCCTGGATTCACCCCTCCACTTT
J gene: TRBJ2-3; V gene: TRBV2; D gene: NA; clone size: NA; CDR3 protein: CASSELEYITDTQYF; CDR3 DNA: TGTGCCAGCAGTGAATTAGAGTACATCACAGATACGCAGTATTTT
J gene: TRBJ2-1; V gene: TRBV5-1; D gene: TRBD1; clone size: many; CDR3 protein: CASSRTDRVDYNEQFF; CDR3 DNA: TGCGCCAGCAGCCGAACAGACAGGGTTGACTACAATGAGCAGTTCTTC
J gene: TRBJ2-1; V gene: TRBV18; D gene: NA; clone size: many; CDR3 protein: CASSPQGLRVGEQFF; CDR3 DNA: TGTGCCAGCTCACCACAAGGACTGCGGGTTGGTGAGCAGTTCTTC
J gene: TRBJ2-3; V gene: TRBV28; D gene: TRBD2; clone size: many; CDR3 protein: CASIVGGTTDTQYF; CDR3 DNA: TGTGCCAGCATAGTGGGGGGGACCACAGATACGCAGTATTTT
J gene: TRBJ2-1; V gene: TRBV3-1; D gene: NA; clone size: few; CDR3 protein: CASSQEWRSSYNEQFF; CDR3 DNA: TGTGCCAGCAGCCAAGAATGGAGGAGCTCCTACAATGAGCAGTTCTTC
J gene: TRBJ1-4; V gene: TRBV9; D gene: NA; clone size: few; CDR3 protein: CASSGLDEKLFF; CDR3 DNA: TGTGCCAGCAGCGGACTAGATGAAAAACTGTTTTTT
J gene: TRBJ2-5; V gene: TRBV3-1; D gene: NA; clone size: NA; CDR3 protein: CASSHGGAPETQYF; CDR3 DNA: TGTGCCAGCAGCCACGGAGGGGCGCCGGAGACCCAGTACTTC
J gene: TRBJ2-3; V gene: TRBV10-3; D gene: TRBD2; clone size: NA; CDR3 protein: CAAAGPLADTQYF; CDR3 DNA: TGTGCCGCAGCGGGGCCCCTCGCAGATACGCAGTATTTT
J gene: TRBJ2-3; V gene: TRBV4-3; D gene: NA; clone size: many; CDR3 protein: CASSQDAGGASTDTQYF; CDR3 DNA: TGCGCCAGCAGCCAAGATGCTGGGGGCGCCTCCACAGATACGCAGTATTTT
J gene: TRBJ2-3; V gene: TRBV29-1; D gene: NA; clone size: few; CDR3 protein: CSVSAGTDTDTQYF; CDR3 DNA: TGCAGCGTTTCGGCGGGGACCGACACAGATACGCAGTATTTT
J gene: TRBJ1-5; V gene: TRBV27; D gene: TRBD1; clone size: NA; CDR3 protein: CASRKGTGNGNQPQHF; CDR3 DNA: TGTGCCAGCAGGAAGGGGACAGGGAATGGGAATCAGCCCCAGCATTTT
J gene: TRBJ1-1; V gene: TRBV12-3/TRBV12-4; D gene: NA; clone size: many; CDR3 protein: CASKGQMNTEAFF; CDR3 DNA: TGTGCCAGCAAAGGACAGATGAACACTGAAGCTTTCTTT
J gene: TRBJ2-7; V gene: TRBV12-3/TRBV12-4; D gene: NA; clone size: many; CDR3 protein: CASSSGGGPYEQYF; CDR3 DNA: TGTGCCAGCAGTTCTGGTGGCGGTCCCTACGAGCAGTACTTC
J gene: TRBJ1-5; V gene: TRBV7-2; D gene: NA; clone size: few; CDR3 protein: CASSFGADTLYSNQPQHF; CDR3 DNA: TGTGCCAGCAGCTTCGGGGCAGACACTCTTTATAGCAATCAGCCCCAGCATTTT
J gene: TRBJ1-2; V gene: TRBV20-1; D gene: NA; clone size: few; CDR3 protein: CSARDPNRGGGRNYGYTF; CDR3 DNA: TGCAGTGCTAGAGATCCGAACCGTGGGGGGGGGAGGAACTATGGCTACACCTTC
J gene: TRBJ1-2; V gene: TRBV6-5; D gene: NA; clone size: many; CDR3 protein: CASSYTQGVEGYTF; CDR3 DNA: TGTGCCAGCAGTTACACGCAGGGAGTGGAAGGCTACACCTTC
J gene: TRBJ2-1; V gene: TRBV5-8; D gene: NA; clone size: NA; CDR3 protein: CASSLLTGARDEQFF; CDR3 DNA: TGTGCCAGCAGCTTGCTAACTGGGGCAAGGGATGAGCAGTTCTTC
J gene: TRBJ2-7; V gene: TRBV20-1; D gene: NA; clone size: NA; CDR3 protein: CSASVKRTVREQYF; CDR3 DNA: TGCAGTGCTAGTGTTAAACGGACAGTGCGCGAGCAGTACTTC
J gene: TRBJ1-6; V gene: TRBV6-5; D gene: TRBD1; clone size: NA; CDR3 protein: CASSYWTGGSSYNSPLHF; CDR3 DNA: TGTGCCAGCAGTTACTGGACAGGGGGCAGCTCCTATAATTCACCCCTCCACTTT
J gene: TRBJ1-1; V gene: TRBV2; D gene: NA; clone size: NA; CDR3 protein: CASIRQAAEAFF; CDR3 DNA: TGTGCCAGCATACGACAGGCTGCTGAAGCTTTCTTT
J gene: TRBJ1-1; V gene: TRBV6-2/TRBV6-3; D gene: NA; clone size: NA; CDR3 protein: CASSYSRGLTEAFF; CDR3 DNA: TGTGCCAGCAGTTACTCGCGGGGGCTAACTGAAGCTTTCTTT
J gene: TRBJ1-6; V gene: TRBV7-3; D gene: NA; clone size: many; CDR3 protein: CASSLTGYGGSPLHF; CDR3 DNA: TGTGCCAGCAGCTTAACGGGGTACGGCGGTTCACCCCTCCACTTT
J gene: TRBJ2-7; V gene: TRBV3-1; D gene: TRBD2; clone size: NA; CDR3 protein: CASSHFGTSGSYEQYF; CDR3 DNA: TGTGCCAGCAGCCACTTTGGGACTAGCGGATCCTACGAGCAGTACTTC
J gene: TRBJ2-1; V gene: TRBV7-2; D gene: NA; clone size: many; CDR3 protein: CASSFRGDSYNEQFF; CDR3 DNA: TGTGCCAGCAGCTTTCGAGGGGACTCCTACAATGAGCAGTTCTTC
J gene: TRBJ2-6; V gene: TRBV6-2/TRBV6-3; D gene: NA; clone size: NA; CDR3 protein: CASSRDGNSGANVLTF; CDR3 DNA: TGTGCCAGCAGTCGGGACGGGAACTCTGGGGCCAACGTCCTGACTTTC
J gene: TRBJ2-6; V gene: TRBV5-1; D gene: NA; clone size: few; CDR3 protein: CASSLLPVREREVAGANVLTF; CDR3 DNA: TGCGCCAGCAGCTTGCTCCCCGTAAGGGAAAGGGAAGTGGCTGGGGCCAACGTCCTGACTTTC
J gene: TRBJ2-3; V gene: TRBV10-3; D gene: TRBD1; clone size: many; CDR3 protein: CAISDGQADTQYF; CDR3 DNA: TGTGCCATCAGTGATGGACAGGCAGATACGCAGTATTTT
J gene: TRBJ1-1; V gene: TRBV6-2/TRBV6-3; D gene: NA; clone size: NA; CDR3 protein: CASSTHTGATEAFF; CDR3 DNA: TGTGCCAGCAGCACCCACACAGGTGCCACTGAAGCTTTCTTT
J gene: TRBJ1-6; V gene: TRBV7-9; D gene: NA; clone size: NA; CDR3 protein: CASSSSEGKVQSSYNSPLHF; CDR3 DNA: TGTGCCAGCAGCTCCTCTGAGGGCAAAGTCCAGAGCTCCTATAATTCACCCCTCCACTTT
J gene: TRBJ2-5; V gene: TRBV5-4; D gene: NA; clone size: few; CDR3 protein: CASSLRTRRGQETQYF; CDR3 DNA: TGTGCCAGCAGCTTGCGAACGCGGCGGGGCCAAGAGACCCAGTACTTC
J gene: TRBJ1-5; V gene: TRBV5-8; D gene: NA; clone size: few; CDR3 protein: CASSRSFQPQHF; CDR3 DNA: TGTGCCAGCAGCCGATCCTTCCAGCCCCAGCATTTT
J gene: TRBJ2-3; V gene: TRBV20-1; D gene: NA; clone size: NA; CDR3 protein: CSATFGGTRTDTQYF; CDR3 DNA: TGCAGTGCTACCTTTGGGGGCACACGCACAGATACGCAGTATTTT
J gene: TRBJ1-5; V gene: TRBV24-1; D gene: NA; clone size: NA; CDR3 protein: CATSSPDHSNQPQHF; CDR3 DNA: TGTGCCACCAGTTCCCCCGATCATAGCAATCAGCCCCAGCATTTT
J gene: TRBJ2-5; V gene: TRBV4-3; D gene: TRBD2; clone size: few; CDR3 protein: CASSQVYGTIGTQYF; CDR3 DNA: TGCGCCAGCAGCCAAGTCTATGGGACTATTGGGACCCAGTACTTC
J gene: TRBJ2-5; V gene: TRBV9; D gene: NA; clone size: NA; CDR3 protein: CASTADWGQETQYF; CDR3 DNA: TGTGCCAGCACCGCAGACTGGGGTCAAGAGACCCAGTACTTC
J gene: TRBJ1-4; V gene: TRBV29-1; D gene: TRBD1; clone size: few; CDR3 protein: CSVLTGAGGEKLFF; CDR3 DNA: TGCAGCGTTCTTACAGGGGCCGGAGGTGAAAAACTGTTTTTT
J gene: TRBJ1-5; V gene: TRBV7-6; D gene: NA; clone size: few; CDR3 protein: CASSPTWGASNQPQHF; CDR3 DNA: TGTGCCAGCAGCCCGACTTGGGGGGCGAGCAATCAGCCCCAGCATTTT
J gene: TRBJ1-2; V gene: TRBV7-9; D gene: TRBD1; clone size: few; CDR3 protein: CASSMRGTGNYGYTF; CDR3 DNA: TGTGCCAGCAGCATGCGAGGGACAGGGAACTATGGCTACACCTTC
J gene: TRBJ2-2; V gene: TRBV11-2; D gene: NA; clone size: few; CDR3 protein: CASRGLRITGELFF; CDR3 DNA: TGTGCCAGCAGGGGGCTAAGGATCACCGGGGAGCTGTTTTTT
J gene: TRBJ2-6; V gene: TRBV6-2/TRBV6-3; D gene: NA; clone size: many; CDR3 protein: CASSPGANVLTF; CDR3 DNA: TGTGCCAGCAGCCCGGGGGCCAACGTCCTGACTTTC
J gene: TRBJ1-5; V gene: TRBV6-1; D gene: NA; clone size: few; CDR3 protein: CASSEYGGVSNQPQHF; CDR3 DNA: TGTGCCAGCAGTGAATACGGGGGCGTTAGCAATCAGCCCCAGCATTTT
J gene: TRBJ2-3; V gene: TRBV5-6; D gene: NA; clone size: NA; CDR3 protein: CASRAGETDTQYF; CDR3 DNA: TGTGCCAGCCGCGCGGGTGAGACAGATACGCAGTATTTT
J gene: TRBJ1-5; V gene: TRBV28; D gene: NA; clone size: many; CDR3 protein: CASRNPLAWHNQPQHF; CDR3 DNA: TGTGCCAGCAGAAATCCTCTGGCGTGGCACAATCAGCCCCAGCATTTT
J gene: TRBJ2-7; V gene: TRBV3-1; D gene: TRBD2; clone size: few; CDR3 protein: CASSQDPRTSGSYEQYF; CDR3 DNA: TGTGCCAGCAGCCAAGATCCTAGGACTAGCGGCTCCTACGAGCAGTACTTC
J gene: TRBJ1-4; V gene: TRBV4-3; D gene: NA; clone size: many; CDR3 protein: CASSQALLWDGVVNEKLFF; CDR3 DNA: TGCGCCAGCAGCCAAGCCCTATTGTGGGACGGGGTAGTGAATGAAAAACTGTTTTTT
J gene: TRBJ1-6; V gene: TRBV12-5; D gene: NA; clone size: few; CDR3 protein: CASGLVESGVNSPLHF; CDR3 DNA: TGTGCTAGTGGTTTGGTGGAATCGGGGGTAAATTCACCCCTCCACTTT
J gene: TRBJ1-4; V gene: TRBV27; D gene: NA; clone size: many; CDR3 protein: CASWGRGSANEKLFF; CDR3 DNA: TGTGCCAGTTGGGGGCGGGGATCGGCTAATGAAAAACTGTTTTTT
J gene: TRBJ1-5; V gene: TRBV2; D gene: NA; clone size: many; CDR3 protein: CASSEHPGFKSQPQHF; CDR3 DNA: TGTGCCAGCAGTGAACACCCGGGCTTCAAAAGTCAGCCCCAGCATTTT
J gene: TRBJ2-7; V gene: TRBV4-3; D gene: TRBD2; clone size: many; CDR3 protein: CASSQASGESPSYEQYF; CDR3 DNA: TGCGCCAGCAGCCAAGCTAGCGGGGAAAGCCCTTCCTACGAGCAGTACTTC